This T cell receptor beta chain was retrieved from a study of blood T cells in healthy people across ages. At least 6 million PBMCs were isolated per sample. Total RNA, at least 6 micrograms per sample, was extracted from PBMCs. CDR3 length: 15 residues. The germline V gene has CDR1 MNHEY and CDR2 SMNVEV (reference sequence). Next came a second PCR, run for about 7 to 12 cycles, which used a sample-barcoded 5' primer along with a J-beta primer mix. The template-switch adaptor, which had 12 random nucleotides, put a tag on each cDNA molecule. TCRdb analysed the 5' RACE reads with MiXCR anew, one entry per CDR3 protein. This table holds hundreds of thousands of distinct CDR3 sequences, 40% to 45% found once. In the case of this clonotype: The target antigen is unknown. An end of the junction does not agree with germline; a read error may underlie this.

Overall study findings and caveats: Unsorted PBMCs blocked a conclusive comparison of naive and antigen-experienced cells.

This TCR was recovered from an older woman in good health. The rearrangement uses TRBV27 and TRBJ1-5; D might be TRBD1 (5 bases). The specimen sequenced was blood. DNA of the CDR3: TGTGCCAGCAGCACAGGCCTTCCCCACAATCAGCCCCGGCATTTT. Protein product: CASSTGLPHNQPRHF.